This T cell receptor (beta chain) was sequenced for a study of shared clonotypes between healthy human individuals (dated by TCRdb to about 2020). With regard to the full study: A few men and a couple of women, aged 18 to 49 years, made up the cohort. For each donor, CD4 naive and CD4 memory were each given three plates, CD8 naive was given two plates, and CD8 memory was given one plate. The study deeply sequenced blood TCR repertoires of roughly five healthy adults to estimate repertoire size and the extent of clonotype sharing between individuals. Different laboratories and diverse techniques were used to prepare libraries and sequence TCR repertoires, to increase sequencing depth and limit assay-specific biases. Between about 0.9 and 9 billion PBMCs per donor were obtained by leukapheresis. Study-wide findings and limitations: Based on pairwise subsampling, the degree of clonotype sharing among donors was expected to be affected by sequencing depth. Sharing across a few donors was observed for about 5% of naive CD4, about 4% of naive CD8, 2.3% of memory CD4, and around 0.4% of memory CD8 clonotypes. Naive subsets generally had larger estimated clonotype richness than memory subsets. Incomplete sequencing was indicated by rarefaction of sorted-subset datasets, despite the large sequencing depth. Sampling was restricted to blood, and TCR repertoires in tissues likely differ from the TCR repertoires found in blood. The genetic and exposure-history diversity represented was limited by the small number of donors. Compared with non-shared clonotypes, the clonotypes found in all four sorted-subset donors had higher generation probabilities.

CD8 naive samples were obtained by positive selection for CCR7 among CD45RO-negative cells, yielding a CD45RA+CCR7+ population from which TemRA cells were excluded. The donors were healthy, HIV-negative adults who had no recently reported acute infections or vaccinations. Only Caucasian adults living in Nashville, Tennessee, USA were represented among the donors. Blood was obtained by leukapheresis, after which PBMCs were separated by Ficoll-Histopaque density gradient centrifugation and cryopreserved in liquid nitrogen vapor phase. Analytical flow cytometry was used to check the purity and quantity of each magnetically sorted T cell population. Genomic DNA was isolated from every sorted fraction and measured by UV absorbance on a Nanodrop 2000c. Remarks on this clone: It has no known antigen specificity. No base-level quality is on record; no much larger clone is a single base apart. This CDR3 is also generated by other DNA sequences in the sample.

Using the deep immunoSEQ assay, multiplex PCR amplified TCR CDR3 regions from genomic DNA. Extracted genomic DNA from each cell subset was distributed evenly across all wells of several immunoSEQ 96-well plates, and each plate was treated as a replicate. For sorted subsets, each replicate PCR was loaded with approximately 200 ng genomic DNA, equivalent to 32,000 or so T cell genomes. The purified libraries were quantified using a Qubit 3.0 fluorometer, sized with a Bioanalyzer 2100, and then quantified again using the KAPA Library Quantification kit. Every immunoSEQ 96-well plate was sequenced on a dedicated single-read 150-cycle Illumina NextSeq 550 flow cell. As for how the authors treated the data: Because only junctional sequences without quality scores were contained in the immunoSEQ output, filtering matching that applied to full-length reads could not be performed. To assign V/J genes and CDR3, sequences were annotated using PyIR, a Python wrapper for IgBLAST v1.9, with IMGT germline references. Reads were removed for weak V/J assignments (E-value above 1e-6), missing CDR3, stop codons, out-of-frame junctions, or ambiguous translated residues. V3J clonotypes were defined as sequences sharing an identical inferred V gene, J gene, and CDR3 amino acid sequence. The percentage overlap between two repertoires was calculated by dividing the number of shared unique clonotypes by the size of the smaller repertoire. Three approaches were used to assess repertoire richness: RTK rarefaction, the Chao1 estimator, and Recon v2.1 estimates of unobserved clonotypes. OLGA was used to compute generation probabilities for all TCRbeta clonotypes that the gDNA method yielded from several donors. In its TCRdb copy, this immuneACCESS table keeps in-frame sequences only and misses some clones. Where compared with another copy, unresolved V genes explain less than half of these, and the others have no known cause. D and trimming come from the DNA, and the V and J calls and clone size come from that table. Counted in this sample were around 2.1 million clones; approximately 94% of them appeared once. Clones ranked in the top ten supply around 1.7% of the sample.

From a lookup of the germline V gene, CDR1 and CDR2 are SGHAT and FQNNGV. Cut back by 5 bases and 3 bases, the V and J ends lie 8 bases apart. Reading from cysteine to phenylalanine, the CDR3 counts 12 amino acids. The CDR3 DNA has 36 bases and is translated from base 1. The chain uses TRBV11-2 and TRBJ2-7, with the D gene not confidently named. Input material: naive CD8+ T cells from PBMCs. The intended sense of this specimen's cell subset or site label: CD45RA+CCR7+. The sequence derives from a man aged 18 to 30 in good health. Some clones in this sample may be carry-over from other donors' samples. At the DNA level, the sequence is TGTGCCAGCAGCCCACGGATCTACGAGCAGTACTTC. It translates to CASSPRIYEQYF.